These 32 T cell receptor beta chains share one sample of origin, sequenced in a study of T cells after yellow fever vaccination (dated by TCRdb to about 2019). Explained via the paper, the treatment or condition label denotes: live attenuated yellow fever vaccine strain. The library relied on 5' RACE. Sequencer: Illumina HiSeq 2500. TCRdb reprocessed the public reads (quality trimming at Q25 with fastp, clone calling with MiXCR) and kept in-frame beta chains. Entries that share a CDR3 protein sequence are merged under the most common genes and DNA. A total of some 560,000 distinct CDR3 sequences appear in this sample, approximately 21% of them only once. 14% of the sample lies in the top ten. The source material was PBMCs, sampled 15 days after the yellow fever booster vaccination. The receptors derive from a young man who received the YFV17D yellow fever vaccine.

This clonotype was observed a few times. V gene TRBV7-8 combines with J gene TRBJ2-3; weak D call: TRBD1 (5 bases). Germline V gives CDR1 SGHVS, CDR2 FQNEAQ. The CDR3 runs 13 residues. The V end lost 5 bases, the J end lost 4 bases, and 10 bases lay between the germline ends. The CDR3 is CASSHEGADTQYF. CDR3 nucleotide sequence: TGTGCCAGCAGCCACGAAGGGGCAGATACGCAGTATTTT.

CDR3 sequence: CASSFVLTARSSKNIQYF. The CDR3 DNA reads TGTGCCAGCAGCTTCGTATTGACGGCGCGAAGTTCCAAAAACATTCAGTACTTC. This sequence joins TRBV11-2 and TRBJ2-4; D ambiguous. CDR1 and CDR2 (germline): SGHAT, FQNNGV. CDR3 length: 18 amino acids. The V gene lost 3 bases and the J gene lost 2 bases, with 20 bases spanning the gap.

This chain joins TRBV12-3 or TRBV12-4 and TRBJ2-3; the D gene is possibly TRBD2 (5 bases). Trimming removed 6 bases at V and 1 base at J, with 17 bases between. This CDR3 region has 16 residues. The CDR3: CASSLVTTGGTDTQYF. In DNA form, the CDR3 reads TGTGCCAGCAGCCTCGTGACCACCGGGGGCACAGATACGCAGTATTTT.

This clonotype was seen only a few times. The V call is TRBV5-4, the J call TRBJ2-3; 8 positions agree with TRBD1. V shed 4 bases, J shed 4 bases, and the junction held 8 bases outside the gene matches. Germline V lookup: CDR1 SGHNT, CDR2 YYREEE (reference sequence). CDR3 size: 15 residues. CDR3 in DNA: TGTGCCAGCAGCCCAGGGGGCCGTGGGGCAGATACGCAGTATTTT. It is translated as CASSPGGRGADTQYF. Based on the CDR3 plus reference TRBV5-4 and TRBJ2-3, the full variable domain is ETGVTQSPTHLIKTRGQQVTLRCSSQSGHNTVSWYQQALGQGPQFIFQYYREEENGRGNFPPRFSGLQFPNYSSELNVNALELDDSALYLCASSPGGRGADTQYFGPGTRLTVL.

This clonotype was detected only a few times. The V and J genes are TRBV7-2 and TRBJ2-7; possible D gene TRBD2, 5 bases. CDR3 size: 14 residues. V lost 2 bases to trimming and J lost 1 base, with 9 bases between them. Germline CDR1 reads SGHTA; CDR2 reads FQGNSA. The CDR3 DNA is TGTGCCAGCAGCTTAAGCGGTCAGTCCTACGAGCAGTACTTC. It codes for CASSLSGQSYEQYF. The variable domain in full, completed from reference TRBV7-2 and TRBJ2-7, reads GAGVSQSPSNKVTEKGKDVELRCDPISGHTALYWYRQSLGQGLEFLIYFQGNSAPDKSGLPSDRFSAERTGGSVSTLTIQRTQQEDSAVYLCASSLSGQSYEQYFGPGTRLTVT.

The J gene is TRBJ2-7, the V gene TRBV11-1, with 7 positions matching TRBD2. Germline V gene sequence: CDR1 SGHAT, CDR2 FQDESV (reference sequence). The CDR3 has 19 amino acids. Losses at the gene ends were 5 bases for V and 2 bases for J; bases not matched to a gene: 21. The CDR3 spells CASSPAGGGINLGPYEQYF. In DNA, the CDR3 is TGTGCCAGCAGCCCCGCCGGGGGAGGGATTAATTTGGGTCCCTACGAGCAGTACTTC.

The chain has TRBV29-1 and TRBJ2-1, with D possibly being TRBD2 (7 bases). Between the trimmed V and J ends, which lost 7 bases and 8 bases, there was a span of 15 bases. This CDR3 has 12 residues. Germline V lookup: CDR1 SQVTM, CDR2 ANQGSEA. The CDR3 region is CSGTRGVDEQFF. Written as DNA, the CDR3 is TGCAGCGGGACTAGGGGGGTGGATGAGCAGTTCTTC.

This sequence joins TRBV2 and TRBJ2-5, with a tentative D call TRBD1 (6 bases). CDR3 size: 15 residues. The V end was cut by 2 bases, the J end by 5 bases, with 15 bases between. The germline gives CDR1 SNHLY, CDR2 FYNNEI. The CDR3 sequence is CASSELQGRWETQYF. In DNA form, the CDR3 reads TGTGCCAGCAGTGAATTGCAGGGGCGGTGGGAGACCCAGTACTTC.

In regard to this clonotype: One junction end does not reproduce the germline sequence, and a read error may be involved. The gene calls are TRBV7-7 and TRBJ2-5; TRBD2 matches 10 bases. Germline-derived CDR1 and CDR2 are SSHAT and FNYEAQ (reference sequence). CDR3 length: 15 residues. The CDR3 sequence is CASSPSSGRSETQYF. Here the CDR3 DNA reads TGTGCTAGCAGCCCATCTAGCGGGAGATCAGAGACCCAGTACTTC.

This clonotype was counted a few times. The chain joins TRBV20-1 to TRBJ1-1; D uncertain. V lost 1 base, J lost 1 base, and 10 bases lay in between. The CDR3 is made up of 14 amino acids. The germline CDR1 and CDR2 sequences are DFQATT and SNEGSKA (reference sequence). The CDR3 region has the DNA TGCAGTGCTAGAGCCGGCGCGGGGAACACTGAAGCTTTCTTT. Translating gives CSARAGAGNTEAFF.

This clonotype appeared a few times. The genes are TRBV5-1 and TRBJ2-7, with TRBD2 matching over 11 bases. CDR3 length: 16 amino acids. The V gene end was trimmed by 1 base and the J gene end by 6 bases; junction bases not matched to a gene: 9. Looked up from germline, CDR1 is SGHRS and CDR2 is YFSETQ. The chain's CDR3 is CASSLFLAGGVTEQYF. The CDR3 coding sequence is TGCGCCAGCAGCTTGTTTCTAGCGGGAGGTGTAACCGAGCAGTACTTC. The entire variable domain, with the rest obtained from reference TRBV5-1 and TRBJ2-7, is as follows: KAGVTQTPRYLIKTRGQQVTLSCSPISGHRSVSWYQQTPGQGLQFLFEYFSETQRNKGNFPGRFSGRQFSNSRSEMNVSTLELGDSALYLCASSLFLAGGVTEQYFGPGTRLTVT.

This clonotype was seen a few times. The V and J genes are TRBV14 and TRBJ2-7, with D perhaps TRBD2 (6 bases). CDR3 length equals 14 residues. The germline V and J ends were trimmed by 2 bases and 3 bases, with 11 bases remaining between them. CDR1 and CDR2 (germline): SGHDN, FVKESK. The CDR3, as DNA: TGTGCCAGCAGCCAAACCGGAGGGCGCTACGAGCAGTACTTC. Protein product: CASSQTGGRYEQYF.

At least ten counts were recorded for this clonotype. The chain links TRBV24-1 to TRBJ2-7; D ambiguous. The CDR3 runs 12 residues. CDR1 KGHDR and CDR2 SFDVKD come from the germline V gene. Trimming removed 2 bases from V and 3 bases from J, with 4 bases in between. The CDR3 spells CATSDSSYEQYF. As DNA, the CDR3 is TGTGCCACCAGTGATTCTAGCTACGAGCAGTACTTC.

This clonotype was seen only a few times. The chain is built from TRBV20-1 and TRBJ2-3; possible D gene TRBD2, 6 bases. In germline, CDR1 is DFQATT, CDR2 SNEGSKA (reference sequence). The CDR3 is 14 residues long. Trimming stripped 6 bases from V and 1 base from J, with 14 bases between. The CDR3 region is CSARDFGGTDTQYF. The CDR3 region has the DNA TGCAGTGCCAGGGACTTCGGGGGCACAGATACGCAGTATTTT.

A few counts support this clonotype. V gene TRBV19 combines with J gene TRBJ2-1, with TRBD2 as a possible D gene (6 bases). Germline V gene data show CDR1 as LNHDA and CDR2 as SQIVND (reference sequence). V lost 3 bases, J lost 3 bases, and 12 bases lay in between. The CDR3 consists of 15 residues. The DNA of the CDR3 is TGTGCCAGTAGTATTGGCGGGACCTTCTACAATGAGCAGTTCTTC. This translates into CASSIGGTFYNEQFF.

This clonotype was picked up a small number of times. The rearrangement links TRBV7-8 to TRBJ2-5; 11 bases fit TRBD2. Per the germline V gene, CDR1 is SGHVS and CDR2 is FQNEAQ. CDR3 length equals 17 residues. Losses at the gene ends were 2 bases for V and 5 bases for J; bases not matched to a gene: 10. CDR3 in DNA: TGTGCCAGCAGCTTATTAGCGGGAGGGCCGGGGAGGGAGACCCAGTACTTC. This codes for CASSLLAGGPGRETQYF.

The V call is TRBV14, the J call TRBJ2-3; D gene ambiguous. Trimming took off 3 bases at V and 6 bases at J, with 7 bases between the two ends. The CDR3 contains 12 residues. Germline V gene lookup returns CDR1 SGHDN and CDR2 FVKESK. For the CDR3, the DNA is TGTGCCAGCAGCCAGGGTATCGATACGCAGTATTTT. It codes for CASSQGIDTQYF.

The V call is TRBV5-6, the J call TRBJ2-1, with D perhaps assigned TRBD1 or TRBD2 (5 bases each). Trimming removed 1 base at V and 8 bases at J, with 19 bases between. The CDR3 has 16 amino acids. Germline lookup yields CDR1 SGHDT and CDR2 YYEEEE. Here the CDR3 DNA reads TGTGCCAGCAGCTTGATCAGGCTAGGTTTGGGGGATGAGCAGTTCTTC. It is translated as CASSLIRLGLGDEQFF.

The sample holds one count of this clonotype. This chain links TRBV20-1 with TRBJ2-7; D not resolved. Looked up from germline, CDR1 is DFQATT and CDR2 is SNEGSKA (reference sequence). The ends were cut back, 7 bases at V and 3 bases at J, with 1 base in the middle. The CDR3 extends over 8 amino acids. CDR3 nucleotide sequence: TGCAGTGACTACGAGCAGTACTTC. It is translated as CSDYEQYF.

A few counts support this clonotype. V is TRBV10-1 and J is TRBJ2-3; tentatively, D is TRBD1 or TRBD2 (5 bases each). V was shortened by 2 bases and J by 7 bases, with 13 bases between the two germline ends. This CDR3 contains 14 residues. Per the germline V gene, CDR1 is WNHNN and CDR2 is SYGVQD (reference sequence). As DNA, the CDR3 is TGCGCCAGCAGTGAGGCTTCAGGGAGAAATACGCAGTATTTT. It codes for CASSEASGRNTQYF.

This clonotype was seen more than once but under ten times. The chain employs TRBV19 and TRBJ2-1; perhaps TRBD1 as D (7 bases). This CDR3 contains 12 residues. Trimming cost V 7 bases and J 4 bases, with 8 bases left between them. Germline V gene lookup returns CDR1 LNHDA and CDR2 SQIVND (reference sequence). The CDR3 DNA sequence: TGTGCCAGTACAGGGGGGTACAATGAGCAGTTCTTC. Encoded protein: CASTGGYNEQFF.

The chain joins TRBV27 to TRBJ2-7; 8 bases map to TRBD2. Germline loops: CDR1 MNHEY, CDR2 SMNVEV (reference sequence). V shed 5 bases, J shed 7 bases, and the junction held 10 bases outside the gene matches. The CDR3 length is 14 residues. CDR3 sequence reads: CASSGGTRPLEQYF. CDR3 DNA: TGTGCCAGCAGTGGCGGGACTAGACCCTTGGAGCAGTACTTC.

The chain uses TRBV7-2 and TRBJ2-1; D is unclear. This CDR3 contains 16 residues. Germline lookup yields CDR1 SGHTA and CDR2 FQGNSA. Trimming stripped 5 bases from V and 0 bases from J, with 14 bases between. The CDR3 is CASSPSWASSYNEQFF. For the CDR3, the DNA is TGTGCCAGCAGCCCCTCATGGGCCTCCTCCTACAATGAGCAGTTCTTC. Full variable domain (outside the CDR3, taken from reference TRBV7-2 and TRBJ2-1): GAGVSQSPSNKVTEKGKDVELRCDPISGHTALYWYRQSLGQGLEFLIYFQGNSAPDKSGLPSDRFSAERTGGSVSTLTIQRTQQEDSAVYLCASSPSWASSYNEQFFGPGTRLTVL.

This clonotype has only a few counts. The rearrangement joins TRBV18 to TRBJ2-1, with 9 bases that match TRBD1. Germline V gives CDR1 KGHSH, CDR2 LQKENI. CDR3 length: 17 amino acids. The J segment lost 1 base and the V segment lost 6 bases, leaving 10 bases of the junction unmatched. CDR3: CASSRTQGAGSYNEQFF. The CDR3, as DNA: TGTGCCAGCTCTCGAACACAGGGGGCAGGGTCCTACAATGAGCAGTTCTTC.

This clonotype was observed a few times. The rearrangement uses TRBV15 and TRBJ1-6; maybe TRBD1 (6 bases). CDR3 length: 17 residues. The V end was cut by 0 bases, the J end by 7 bases, with 16 bases between. Germline V gene data show CDR1 as LNHNV and CDR2 as YYDKDF (reference sequence). Here the CDR3 reads CATSRDGQPKPNSPLHF. The CDR3 region has the DNA TGTGCCACCAGCAGAGACGGACAGCCTAAACCGAATTCACCCCTCCACTTT.

This clonotype was recorded a few times. This chain uses TRBV4-3 with TRBJ1-1; TRBD1 aligns across 7 bases. V gave up 0 bases and J gave up 8 bases; unmatched junction bases: 6. The CDR3 length is 14 residues. In germline, CDR1 is LGHNA, CDR2 YSLEER. The CDR3 here is CASSQDLRQGEAFF. The CDR3 DNA reads as TGCGCCAGCAGCCAAGATCTTAGACAGGGAGAAGCTTTCTTT.

The sample holds a few counts of this clonotype. The chain employs TRBV5-1 and TRBJ2-1; unclear D gene. Per the germline V gene, CDR1 is SGHRS and CDR2 is YFSETQ. V lost 6 bases and J 0 bases, leaving 7 bases between the germline ends. This CDR3 is 13 amino acids long. This CDR3 is CASTLVSYNEQFF. The CDR3 coding sequence is TGCGCCAGCACCTTAGTCTCCTACAATGAGCAGTTCTTC.

This clonotype was recorded many times. The rearrangement uses TRBV12-3 or TRBV12-4 and TRBJ2-1; TRBD2 matches 8 bases. This CDR3 has 15 residues. With 6 bases clipped from V and 0 bases from J, the junction kept 4 bases outside the gene matches. In DNA, the CDR3 is TGTGCCAGCAGCCGGAGCGGGGGCTCCTACAATGAGCAGTTCTTC. Its translation is CASSRSGGSYNEQFF.

The CDR3 protein is CASSQDTRGGNYNEQFF. DNA for the CDR3: TGCGCCAGCAGTCAAGACACAAGAGGCGGAAACTACAATGAGCAGTTCTTC. The rearrangement uses TRBV23-1 and TRBJ2-1; no firm D call. TRBV23-1 is identified as an open reading frame with a role that is uncertain. Trimming cost V 2 bases and J 3 bases, with 17 bases left between them. The CDR3 has 17 amino acids.

V is TRBV5-1 and J is TRBJ2-1; D is ambiguous. This CDR3 has 14 residues. Germline CDR1 and CDR2: SGHRS and YFSETQ. With 0 bases removed from V and 1 base from J, the gap between germline ends came to 5 bases. CDR3 coding DNA: TGCGCCAGCAGCTTGGGTATGTCCTACAATGAGCAGTTCTTC. Protein product: CASSLGMSYNEQFF. Full variable domain (missing parts from reference TRBV5-1 and TRBJ2-1): KAGVTQTPRYLIKTRGQQVTLSCSPISGHRSVSWYQQTPGQGLQFLFEYFSETQRNKGNFPGRFSGRQFSNSRSEMNVSTLELGDSALYLCASSLGMSYNEQFFGPGTRLTVL.

This clonotype showed up just a few times. One end of the junction does not line up with germline, which may come from a read error. The V and J genes are TRBV5-1 and TRBJ2-5; no reliable D call. Germline V gives CDR1 SGHRS, CDR2 YFSETQ. This CDR3 has 11 amino acids. The CDR3 region has the DNA TGCGCCAGCGGAGAAAAAGAGGCCCAGTACTTC. Translating gives CASGEKEAQYF. Looking up the rest from reference TRBV5-1 and TRBJ2-5 gives the full variable domain: KAGVTQTPRYLIKTRGQQVTLSCSPISGHRSVSWYQQTPGQGLQFLFEYFSETQRNKGNFPGRFSGRQFSNSRSEMNVSTLELGDSALYLCASGEKEAQYFGPGTRLLVL.

The rearrangement joins TRBV9 to TRBJ2-3, with no clear D. The CDR3 extends over 15 amino acids. Looked up from germline, CDR1 is SGDLS and CDR2 is YYNGEE. V gave up 0 bases and J gave up 2 bases, with 10 bases separating them. CDR3 sequence reads: CASSVVSAFTDTQYF. The CDR3 DNA reads as TGTGCCAGCAGCGTAGTGAGCGCATTCACAGATACGCAGTATTTT.